This note documents a single T cell receptor beta chain sequence. Antigen unknown. The germline V gene has CDR1 DFQATT and CDR2 SNEGSKA (reference sequence). Between the trimmed V and J ends, which lost 4 bases and 0 bases, there was a span of 11 bases. This CDR3 has 14 amino acids. The sample is drawn from a study of T-cell reconstitution after alpha-beta-depleted transplantation in children. Study-wide results and caveats: By about two months after transplant, alpha-beta T cells reportedly arose from several hundred graft clones that had expanded. Among T cells one year after transplant, newly produced cells accounted for most counts and diversity.

A TCRbeta library incorporating unique molecular identifiers was prepared. TCRdb ran MiXCR on the PCR reads and lists one entry per CDR3 protein. The sample holds hundreds of thousands of distinct CDR3 sequences; 15% to 20% are singletons and the top ten take approximately 29%. This rearrangement joins TRBV20-1 to TRBJ2-3; no reliable D call. The TCR originated in a boy under two years old who had a stem cell transplant for Wiskott-Aldrich syndrome, so the T cells may come from the graft donor. This specimen was PBMCs, mostly from graft donor cells, taken 360 days after TCRalphabeta/CD19-depleted stem cell transplant. Here the CDR3 DNA reads TGCAGTGCTAATAGATTATCAAGCACAGATACGCAGTATTTT. This gives the protein CSANRLSSTDTQYF.